This T cell receptor (beta chain) comes out of a study of blood T cell repertoires in COVID-19. Study-level information: The samples span acute and convalescent COVID-19 from the United States, Italy and Spain. The analysed material was cDNA or gDNA that came from T cells, B-cell-depleted T cells, or PBMCs.

The CDR3 has 13 residues. With 4 bases removed from V and 6 bases from J, the gap between germline ends came to 13 bases. In germline, CDR1 is SGHRS, CDR2 YFSETQ. As processed by the authors: Reference gene primer amplification yielded estimated nucleated cell counts. Sequencing used immunoSEQ multiplex PCR; TCRdb keeps in-frame clones, though not all of them. V, J and clone size are those of that table, while D and trimming were read from the DNA. The sample lists about 340,000 clones, 65% to 90% seen once, with about 7% in the top ten. Recruited during active infection, patients (from Seattle) were subsequently followed longitudinally.

The TCR originated in a woman aged 60-75 years with COVID-19, enrolled during active disease. Sequencing was performed on peripheral blood. V usage is TRBV5-1 and J usage is TRBJ1-1; D may be TRBD1 (5 bases). The CDR3 DNA reads TGCGCCAGCAGCCCGCCGGGGGTCCCTGAAGCTTTCTTT. Amino acids: CASSPPGVPEAFF.